This entry lists 3 T cell receptor beta chains sequenced from one sample in a study of OX40 agonist ivuxolimab in advanced cancers. The table came from immunoSEQ multiplex PCR; TCRdb's copy has only in-frame clones and leaves some out. This table holds tens of thousands of clones, 80% to 85% found once. Sequences were derived from CD4+ or CD8+ T cells sorted from blood, sampled in a trial of the OX40 agonist ivuxolimab. These receptor sequences come from an adult with an advanced solid tumor such as melanoma, head and neck, liver or kidney cancer.

The rearrangement uses TRBV18 and TRBJ2-7; 9 bases fit TRBD1. The germline V gene encodes CDR1 KGHSH and CDR2 LQKENI. There are 13 residues in the CDR3. The trim removed 8 bases at V and 6 bases at J, leaving 8 bases unmatched. CDR3 DNA: TGTGCCAGCGGCGGGACAGGGTCTTCCGAGCAGTACTTC. As protein: CASGGTGSSEQYF.

This clone ranks as medium-sized (0.01 to 0.1%). This chain connects TRBV2 to TRBJ2-1, with D unresolved. Germline V gene data show CDR1 as SNHLY and CDR2 as FYNNEI. This CDR3 has 13 residues. V lost 4 bases to trimming and J lost 6 bases, with 10 bases between them. In DNA form, the CDR3 reads TGTGCCAGCAGTGTGAGGCAGAGCAATGAGCAGTTCTTC. This encodes CASSVRQSNEQFF.

Here the CDR3 reads CASSPNSYNSPLHF. The DNA for the CDR3 is TGTGCCAGCTCACCGAATAGTTATAATTCACCCCTCCACTTT. The J gene is TRBJ1-6, the V gene TRBV18; D not resolved. Per the germline V gene, CDR1 is KGHSH and CDR2 is LQKENI. The ends were cut back, 3 bases at V and 4 bases at J, with 7 bases in the middle. The CDR3 spans 14 residues.